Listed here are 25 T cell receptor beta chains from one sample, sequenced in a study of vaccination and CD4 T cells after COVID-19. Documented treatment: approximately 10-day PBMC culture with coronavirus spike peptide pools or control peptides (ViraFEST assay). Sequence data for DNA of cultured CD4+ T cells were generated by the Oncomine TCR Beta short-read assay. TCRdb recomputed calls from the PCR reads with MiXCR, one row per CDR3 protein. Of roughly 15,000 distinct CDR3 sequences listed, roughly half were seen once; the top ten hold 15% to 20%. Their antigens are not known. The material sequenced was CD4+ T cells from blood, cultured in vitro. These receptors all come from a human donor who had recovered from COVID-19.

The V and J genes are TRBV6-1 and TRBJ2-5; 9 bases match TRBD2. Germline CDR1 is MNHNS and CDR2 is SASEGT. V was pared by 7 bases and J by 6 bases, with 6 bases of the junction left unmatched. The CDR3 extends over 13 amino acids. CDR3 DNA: TGTGCCAGCACCGTAGGACTAGCGAAGACCCAGTACTTC. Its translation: CASTVGLAKTQYF.

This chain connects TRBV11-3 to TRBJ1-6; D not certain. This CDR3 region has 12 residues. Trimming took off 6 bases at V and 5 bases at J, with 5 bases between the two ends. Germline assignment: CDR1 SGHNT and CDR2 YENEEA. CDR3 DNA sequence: TGTGCCAGCAGGGGCAATAATTCACCCCTCCACTTT. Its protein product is CASRGNNSPLHF. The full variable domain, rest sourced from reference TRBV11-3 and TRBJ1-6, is EAGVVQSPRYKIIEKKQPVAFWCNPISGHNTLYWYLQNLGQGPELLIRYENEEAVDDSQLPKDRFSAERLKGVDSTLKIQPAELGDSAVYLCASRGNNSPLHFGNGTRLTVT.

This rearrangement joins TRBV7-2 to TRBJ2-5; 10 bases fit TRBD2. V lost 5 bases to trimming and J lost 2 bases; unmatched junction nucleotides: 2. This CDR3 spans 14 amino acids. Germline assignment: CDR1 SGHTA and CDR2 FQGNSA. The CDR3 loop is CASSPGLAQETQYF. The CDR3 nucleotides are TGTGCCAGCAGCCCGGGACTAGCGCAAGAGACCCAGTACTTC.

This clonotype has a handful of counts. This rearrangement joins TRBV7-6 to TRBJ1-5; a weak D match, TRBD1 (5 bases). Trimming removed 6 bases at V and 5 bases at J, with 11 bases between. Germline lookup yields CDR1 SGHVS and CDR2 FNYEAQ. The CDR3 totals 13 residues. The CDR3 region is CASSKLGDQPQHF. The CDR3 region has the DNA TGTGCCAGCAGTAAATTGGGGGATCAGCCCCAGCATTTT.

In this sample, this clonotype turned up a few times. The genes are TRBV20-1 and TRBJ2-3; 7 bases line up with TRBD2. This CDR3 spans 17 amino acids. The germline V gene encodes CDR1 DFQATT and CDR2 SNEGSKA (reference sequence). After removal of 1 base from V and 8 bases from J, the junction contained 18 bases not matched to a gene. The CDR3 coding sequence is TGCAGTGCTAGAGCCCCAACCCGGGACTACCAACCACTTACGCAGTATTTT. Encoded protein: CSARAPTRDYQPLTQYF.

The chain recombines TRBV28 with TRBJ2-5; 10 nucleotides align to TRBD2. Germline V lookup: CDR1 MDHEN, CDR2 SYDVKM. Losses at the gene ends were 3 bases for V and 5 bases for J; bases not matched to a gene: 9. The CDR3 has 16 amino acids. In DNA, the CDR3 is TGTGCCAGCAGTTTTCTAGCGGGAGCTTCTTTGGAGACCCAGTACTTC. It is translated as CASSFLAGASLETQYF.

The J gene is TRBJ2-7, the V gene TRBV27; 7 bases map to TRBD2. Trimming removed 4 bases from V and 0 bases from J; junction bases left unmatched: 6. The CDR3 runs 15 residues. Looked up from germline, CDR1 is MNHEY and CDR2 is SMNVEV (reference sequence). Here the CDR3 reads CASSWGRESSYEQYF. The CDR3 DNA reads TGTGCCAGCAGTTGGGGGAGGGAGAGCTCCTACGAGCAGTACTTC.

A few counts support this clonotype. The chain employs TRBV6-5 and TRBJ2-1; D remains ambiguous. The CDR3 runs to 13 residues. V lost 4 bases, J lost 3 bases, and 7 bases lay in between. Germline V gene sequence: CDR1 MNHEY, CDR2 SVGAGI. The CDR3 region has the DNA TGTGCCAGCAGTTTCGACGGCTACAATGAGCAGTTCTTC. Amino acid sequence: CASSFDGYNEQFF.

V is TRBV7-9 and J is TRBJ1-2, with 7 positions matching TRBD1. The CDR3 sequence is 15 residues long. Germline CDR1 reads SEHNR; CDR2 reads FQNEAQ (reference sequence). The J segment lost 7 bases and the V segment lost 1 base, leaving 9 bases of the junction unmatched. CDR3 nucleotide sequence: TGTGCCAGCAGCTTAGTCTTTACAGGGGTTGGTGGCTACACCTTC. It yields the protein CASSLVFTGVGGYTF.

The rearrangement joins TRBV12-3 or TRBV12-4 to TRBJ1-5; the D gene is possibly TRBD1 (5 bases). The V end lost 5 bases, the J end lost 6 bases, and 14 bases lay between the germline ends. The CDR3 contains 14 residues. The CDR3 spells CASSPREIRQPQHF. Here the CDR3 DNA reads TGTGCCAGCAGTCCCAGGGAGATTCGTCAGCCCCAGCATTTT.

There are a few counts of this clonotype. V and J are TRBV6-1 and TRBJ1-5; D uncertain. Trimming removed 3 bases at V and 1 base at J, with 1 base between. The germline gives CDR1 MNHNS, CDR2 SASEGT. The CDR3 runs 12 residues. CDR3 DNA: TGTGCCAGCAGTGACAGCAATCAGCCCCAGCATTTT. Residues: CASSDSNQPQHF.

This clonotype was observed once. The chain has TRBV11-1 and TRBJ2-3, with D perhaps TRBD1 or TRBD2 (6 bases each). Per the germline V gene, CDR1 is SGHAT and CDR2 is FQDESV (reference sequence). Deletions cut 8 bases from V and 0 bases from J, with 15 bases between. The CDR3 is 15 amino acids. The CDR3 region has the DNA TGTGCCAGCGCAAGGGGGGCTGGGAGCACAGATACGCAGTATTTT. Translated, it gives CASARGAGSTDTQYF.

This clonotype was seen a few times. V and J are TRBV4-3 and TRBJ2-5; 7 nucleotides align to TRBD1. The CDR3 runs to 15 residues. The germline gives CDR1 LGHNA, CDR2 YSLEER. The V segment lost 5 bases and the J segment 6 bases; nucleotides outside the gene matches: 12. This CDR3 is CASSLTIQGRQTQYF. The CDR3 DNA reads TGCGCCAGCAGCTTAACGATACAGGGGCGACAGACCCAGTACTTC.

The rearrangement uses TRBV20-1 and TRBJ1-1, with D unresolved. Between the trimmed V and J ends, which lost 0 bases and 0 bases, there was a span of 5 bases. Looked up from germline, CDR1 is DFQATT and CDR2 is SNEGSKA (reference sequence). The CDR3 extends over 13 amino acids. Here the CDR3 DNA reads TGCAGTGCTAGAGATACATTGAACACTGAAGCTTTCTTT. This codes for CSARDTLNTEAFF.

CDR3: CASSSPWGGSDGYTF. DNA for the CDR3: TGTGCCAGCAGCTCCCCTTGGGGGGGAAGCGATGGCTACACCTTC. The J gene is TRBJ1-2, the V gene TRBV7-2; D possibly corresponds to TRBD1 (5 bases). The V end was cut by 4 bases, the J end by 6 bases, with 18 bases between. The CDR3 has 15 residues. The germline V gene encodes CDR1 SGHTA and CDR2 FQGNSA.

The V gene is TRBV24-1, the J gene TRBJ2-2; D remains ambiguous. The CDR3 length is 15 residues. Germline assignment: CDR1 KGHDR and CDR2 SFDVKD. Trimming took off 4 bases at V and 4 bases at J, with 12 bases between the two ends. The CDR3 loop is CATSDATSGTGELFF. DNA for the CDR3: TGTGCCACCAGTGACGCTACCTCGGGCACCGGGGAGCTGTTTTTT.

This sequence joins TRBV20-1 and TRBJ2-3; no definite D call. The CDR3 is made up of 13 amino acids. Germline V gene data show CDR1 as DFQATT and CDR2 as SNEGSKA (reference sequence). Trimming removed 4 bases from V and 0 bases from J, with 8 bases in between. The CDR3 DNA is TGCAGTGCTATTACCAGGAGCACAGATACGCAGTATTTT. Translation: CSAITRSTDTQYF.

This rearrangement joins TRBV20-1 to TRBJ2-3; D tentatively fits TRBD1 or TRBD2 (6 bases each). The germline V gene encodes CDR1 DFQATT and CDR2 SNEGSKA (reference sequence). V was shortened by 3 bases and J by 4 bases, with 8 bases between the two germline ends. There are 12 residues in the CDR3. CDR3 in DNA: TGCAGTGCTAGTAGGGGGGCAGATACGCAGTATTTT. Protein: CSASRGADTQYF.

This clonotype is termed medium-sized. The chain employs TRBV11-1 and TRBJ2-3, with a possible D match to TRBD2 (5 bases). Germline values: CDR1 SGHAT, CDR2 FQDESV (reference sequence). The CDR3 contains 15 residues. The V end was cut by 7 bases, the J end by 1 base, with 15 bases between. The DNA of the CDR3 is TGTGCCAGCACACGTCAGGTGGGAGGCACAGATACGCAGTATTTT. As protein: CASTRQVGGTDTQYF.

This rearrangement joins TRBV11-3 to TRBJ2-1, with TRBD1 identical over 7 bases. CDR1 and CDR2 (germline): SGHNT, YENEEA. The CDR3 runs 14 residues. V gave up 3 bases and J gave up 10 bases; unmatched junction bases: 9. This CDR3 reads CASSLDRWGSEQFF. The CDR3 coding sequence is TGTGCCAGCAGCTTGGACAGGTGGGGAAGCGAGCAGTTCTTC.

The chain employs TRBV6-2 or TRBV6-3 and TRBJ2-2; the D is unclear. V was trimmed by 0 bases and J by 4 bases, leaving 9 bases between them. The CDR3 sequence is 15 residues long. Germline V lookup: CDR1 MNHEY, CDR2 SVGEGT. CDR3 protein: CASSYSFPATGELFF. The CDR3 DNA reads TGTGCCAGCAGTTACTCTTTTCCGGCCACCGGGGAGCTGTTTTTT.

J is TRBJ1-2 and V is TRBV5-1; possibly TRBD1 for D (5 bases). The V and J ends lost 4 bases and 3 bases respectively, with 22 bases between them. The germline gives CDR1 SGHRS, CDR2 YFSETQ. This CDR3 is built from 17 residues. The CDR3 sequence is CASSPLEGAGGDYGYTF. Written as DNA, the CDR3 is TGCGCCAGCAGCCCTTTAGAAGGGGCTGGCGGAGACTATGGCTACACCTTC.

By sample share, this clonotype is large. This chain's CDR3 is CASSLTVNTEAFF. The CDR3 region has the DNA TGTGCCAGCAGCCTTACAGTGAACACTGAAGCTTTCTTT. The gene calls are TRBV7-3 and TRBJ1-1; D not certain. Germline values: CDR1 SGHTA, CDR2 FQGTGA. This CDR3 has 13 amino acids. V was pared by 5 bases and J by 0 bases, with 7 bases between.

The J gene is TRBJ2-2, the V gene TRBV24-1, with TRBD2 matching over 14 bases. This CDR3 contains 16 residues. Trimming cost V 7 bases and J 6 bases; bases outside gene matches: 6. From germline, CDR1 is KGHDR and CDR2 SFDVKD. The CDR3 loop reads CATRTSGRGQSGELFF. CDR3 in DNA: TGTGCCACCAGGACTAGCGGGAGGGGTCAGTCCGGGGAGCTGTTTTTT.

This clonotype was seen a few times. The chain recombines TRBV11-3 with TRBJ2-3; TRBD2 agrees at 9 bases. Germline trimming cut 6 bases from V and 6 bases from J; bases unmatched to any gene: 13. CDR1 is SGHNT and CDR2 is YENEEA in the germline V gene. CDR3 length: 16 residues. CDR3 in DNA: TGTGCCAGCAGTAAGCTTACGCTAGCGGGGTTGGATACGCAGTATTTT. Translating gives CASSKLTLAGLDTQYF.